This TCR beta chain was captured by sequencing in a study of shared clonotypes between healthy human individuals. The CDR3 length is 14 residues. CDR1 is SGHRS and CDR2 is YFSETQ in the germline V gene. Study-wide findings and caveats: The small donor group covered limited genetic and exposure diversity.

Execution of the assay was at deep level. In the source study's methods: Filtering was not the same, since immunoSEQ gave junction-only sequences without quality scores. The method was immunoSEQ multiplex PCR; TCRdb's version includes in-frame clones alone and lacks a portion of them. That table supplies the V and J calls and clone size; D and trimming were determined from the DNA. The table lists 650,000 to 750,000 clones, approximately 79% of them singletons. A few counts support this clone. Its antigen remains unidentified. One end of the junction varies from germline; a read error may be responsible.

The sequence was collected from a woman under 40 in good health. Sequencing was carried out using memory CD4+ T cells sorted from blood. Subset here: CD45RA-negative fraction. The chain couples TRBV5-1 to TRBJ2-7; 13 bases match TRBD2. The CDR3 reads CASSPGTSGMPPSF. In DNA form, the CDR3 reads TGCGCCAGCAGTCCCGGGACTAGCGGGATGCCTCCGTCCTTC.